This T cell receptor beta chain is drawn from a study of OX40 agonist ivuxolimab in advanced cancers. Study overall: Patients received ivuxolimab, an agonistic anti-OX40 (CD134) antibody.

The germline V gene encodes CDR1 SGHRS and CDR2 YFSETQ. The CDR3 has 14 residues. Worth noting for this clone: Its antigen is unknown.

Profiled with immunoSEQ multiplex PCR; TCRdb holds only in-frame clones, not every one. The sample lists about 89,000 clones, around nine tenths occurring once. Findings and limits, study-wide: Not determined was the antigen specificity of the expanded peripheral T cells. At 0.1 to 3.0 mg/kg, CD4+ and CD8+ blood T cells expanded clonally by week 6.

The material sequenced was CD4+ or CD8+ T cells sorted from blood, taken in a trial of the OX40 agonist ivuxolimab. The TCR comes from an adult with an advanced solid tumor such as melanoma, head and neck, liver or kidney cancer. V gene TRBV5-1 combines with J gene TRBJ2-5, with D unclear. The J call may be incorrect, as the DNA end agrees better with TRBJ2-7. CDR3 bases: TGCGCCAGCAGCTTGGGGACGGTGATCTACGAGCAGTACTTC. Protein product: CASSLGTVIYEQYF.